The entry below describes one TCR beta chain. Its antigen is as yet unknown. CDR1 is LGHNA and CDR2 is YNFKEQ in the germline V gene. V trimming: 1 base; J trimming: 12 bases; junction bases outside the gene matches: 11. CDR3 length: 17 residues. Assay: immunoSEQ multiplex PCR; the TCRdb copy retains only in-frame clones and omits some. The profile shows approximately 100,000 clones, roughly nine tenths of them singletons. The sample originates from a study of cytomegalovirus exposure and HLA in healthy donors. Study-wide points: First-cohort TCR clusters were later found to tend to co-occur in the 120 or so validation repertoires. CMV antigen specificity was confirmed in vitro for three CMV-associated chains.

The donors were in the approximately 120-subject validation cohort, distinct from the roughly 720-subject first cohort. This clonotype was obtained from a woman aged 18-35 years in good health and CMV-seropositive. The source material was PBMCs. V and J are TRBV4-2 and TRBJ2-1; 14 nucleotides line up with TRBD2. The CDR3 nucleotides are TGTGCCAGCAGCCAAGGGAACGGACTAGCGGGGGGCGGGGGGCAGTTCTTC. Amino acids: CASSQGNGLAGGGGQFF.